These T cell receptor beta chains were read from a single sample in a study of lymphopenia after photon versus proton radiotherapy. TCRdb's copy holds only in-frame clones and misses some; the assay was immunoSEQ multiplex PCR. The sample shows roughly 45,000 clones, over 75% of them seen only once. Here the sequenced sample was peripheral blood, taken from a patient treated with photon-based radiotherapy. Receptors were obtained from a man aged 40-55 years with gastric cancer. The CDR3 runs from the conserved cysteine through the conserved F or W. Each record gives: J gene, D gene, CDR3 length, clone size, V gene, CDR3 DNA, CDR3 protein. The D gene is left open where the match is weak. Rows may omit the clone size; those that give it use once, few, many or a size class.

TRBJ2-7,TRBD1,18,NA,TRBV18,TGTGCCAGCTCACCACCTGGGACAGCGCCCCGAACGCCCTACGAGCAGTACTTC,CASSPPGTAPRTPYEQYF
TRBJ2-3,NA,16,NA,TRBV2,TGTGCCAGCAGTGAAGTACTCCCAGAGGGCACAGATACGCAGTATTTT,CASSEVLPEGTDTQYF
TRBJ1-1,NA,13,once,TRBV6-6,TGTGCCAGCCGACCTTGGGGGGGCACTGAAGCTTTCTTT,CASRPWGGTEAFF
TRBJ2-1,TRBD2,15,NA,TRBV7-9,TGTGCCAGCAGCCACCTTAGCGGGGGTCTGAATGAGCAGTTCTTC,CASSHLSGGLNEQFF
TRBJ1-2,NA,14,NA,TRBV28,TGTGCCAGCAGTTTACAGACTTCCCATTATGGCTACACCTTC,CASSLQTSHYGYTF
TRBJ2-1,NA,17,NA,TRBV7-2,TGTGCCAGCAGTTACGAACCCGGTGGGGCAGTACGGAATGAGCAGTTCTTC,CASSYEPGGAVRNEQFF
TRBJ2-1,TRBD2,14,NA,TRBV5-6,TGTGCCAGCAGCTGGGGGACTAGTGGGGCTGAGCAGTTCTTC,CASSWGTSGAEQFF
TRBJ1-3,TRBD1,17,NA,TRBV4-2,TGTGCCAGCAGCCAAGTCCCGGGACAGGGGGCTGGAAACACCATATATTTT,CASSQVPGQGAGNTIYF
TRBJ2-7,NA,15,NA,TRBV9,TGTGCCAGCAGCGTAGCTTGGGGTGGTGGATACGAGCAGTACTTC,CASSVAWGGGYEQYF
TRBJ1-5,NA,14,NA,TRBV30,TGTGCCTGGGGAGGGAACCTATACAACCAGCCCCAGCATTTT,CAWGGNLYNQPQHF
TRBJ1-2,NA,13,few,TRBV11-2,TGTGCCAGCAGCCCCGAGAGATTTAGTGGCTACACCTTC,CASSPERFSGYTF
TRBJ2-3,TRBD1,14,NA,TRBV30,TGTGCCTGGGACAGGGGGGTACGGGCAGATACGCAGTATTTT,CAWDRGVRADTQYF
TRBJ1-4,NA,18,NA,TRBV18,TGTGCCAGCTCACCACGGCCAGCGGGACCTGCAACTAATGAAAAACTGTTTTTT,CASSPRPAGPATNEKLFF
TRBJ2-2,NA,14,NA,TRBV4-1,TGCGCCAGCAGCCAAGGCATGGGGTTCGGGGAGCTGTTTTTT,CASSQGMGFGELFF
TRBJ1-5,TRBD1,13,once,TRBV7-9,TGTGCCAGCAGCTCGGACAGGGATCAGCCCCAGCATTTT,CASSSDRDQPQHF
TRBJ2-7,TRBD1,11,NA,TRBV2,TGTGCCAGCAGAGGACAGGGGAGCACCTTCTTC,CASRGQGSTFF
TRBJ1-1,NA,14,NA,TRBV9,TGTGCCAGCAGCGAGGGAGTAATGAACACTGAAGCTTTCTTT,CASSEGVMNTEAFF
TRBJ2-7,NA,13,medium-sized,TRBV21-1,TGTGCCAGCAGGACCCGCCGGCCTTACGAGCAGTACTTC,CASRTRRPYEQYF
TRBJ1-6,NA,19,once,TRBV2,TGTGCCAGCAGTGAAGCGGAGTGGACCAGGAGCTCCTATAATTCACCCCTCCACTTT,CASSEAEWTRSSYNSPLHF
TRBJ2-4,NA,15,NA,TRBV5-1,TGCGCCAGCAGCGTGGGGACAAGGACCAAAAACATTCAGTACTTC,CASSVGTRTKNIQYF
TRBJ2-1,TRBD2,17,NA,TRBV7-2,TGTGCCAGCAGCTTAATAGGCGGGGGGAACTCCTACAATGAGCAGTTCTTC,CASSLIGGGNSYNEQFF
TRBJ1-5,TRBD1,14,few,TRBV5-1,TGCGCCAGCAGCTTGGGGACAGGGACAAAGCCCCAGCATTTT,CASSLGTGTKPQHF
TRBJ2-5,TRBD2,17,NA,TRBV14,TGTGCCAGCAGCCAAAGACTAGCGGGGGGGCAGCGAGAGACCCAGTACTTC,CASSQRLAGGQRETQYF
TRBJ2-5,TRBD1,15,NA,TRBV14,TGTGCCAGCAGCCAATCACAGGGGTACCAAGAGACCCAGTACTTC,CASSQSQGYQETQYF
TRBJ2-2,TRBD1,15,NA,TRBV5-8,TGTGCCAGCAGCTACGACAGGGTCTATGGCGGGGAGCTGTTTTTT,CASSYDRVYGGELFF
TRBJ1-5,NA,15,NA,TRBV5-5,TGTGCCAGCAGCCCCCGCGGGGGGTGGGATCAGCCCCAGCATTTT,CASSPRGGWDQPQHF
TRBJ2-1,NA,15,NA,TRBV11-3,TGTGCCAGCAGCATACCCGGTTCCTTCTACAATGAGCAGTTCTTC,CASSIPGSFYNEQFF
TRBJ1-1,NA,13,NA,TRBV7-3,TGTGCCAGCAGCAGGAGCGAGAACACTGAAGCTTTCTTT,CASSRSENTEAFF
TRBJ1-1,NA,15,NA,TRBV19,TGTGCCAGTAGTATAGAAGAAGGGATGAACACTGAAGCTTTCTTT,CASSIEEGMNTEAFF
TRBJ2-7,NA,14,NA,TRBV19,TGTGCCAGTAGAGAGAGACGGTCGGCCTACGAGCAGTACTTC,CASRERRSAYEQYF
TRBJ2-1,TRBD2,16,NA,TRBV7-2,TGTGCCAGCAGCCGGGGAGCGGGAGACTTGGGAATTGAGCAGTTCTTC,CASSRGAGDLGIEQFF
TRBJ2-1,NA,15,NA,TRBV6-1,TGTGCCAGCAGTGAAGCGCCGGAAACCTACAATGAGCAGTTCTTC,CASSEAPETYNEQFF
TRBJ2-3,NA,16,NA,TRBV27,TGTGCCAGCAGTTTATCCCTACCCACGGGCACAGATACGCAGTATTTT,CASSLSLPTGTDTQYF